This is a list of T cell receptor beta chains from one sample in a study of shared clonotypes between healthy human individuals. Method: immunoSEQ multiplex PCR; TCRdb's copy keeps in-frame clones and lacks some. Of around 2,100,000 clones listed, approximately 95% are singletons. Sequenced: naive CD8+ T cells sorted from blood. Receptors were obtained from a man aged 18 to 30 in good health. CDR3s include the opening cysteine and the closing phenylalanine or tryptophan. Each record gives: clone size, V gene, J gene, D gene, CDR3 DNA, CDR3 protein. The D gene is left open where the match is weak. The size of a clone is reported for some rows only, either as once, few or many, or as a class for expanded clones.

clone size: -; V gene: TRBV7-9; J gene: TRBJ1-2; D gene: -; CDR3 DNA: TGTGCCAGCAGCTTAGCTTCAGGGGCCGGGGATGGCTACACCTTC; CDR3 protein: CASSLASGAGDGYTF
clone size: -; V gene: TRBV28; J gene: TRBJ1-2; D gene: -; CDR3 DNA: TGTGCCAGCAGTTTCCGGGGAAGTAGAGGGTATGGCTACACCTTC; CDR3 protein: CASSFRGSRGYGYTF
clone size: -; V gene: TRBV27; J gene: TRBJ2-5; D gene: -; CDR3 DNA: TGTGCCAGCAGTTTATGGGGGGGGCCAGAGACCCAGTACTTC; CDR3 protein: CASSLWGGPETQYF
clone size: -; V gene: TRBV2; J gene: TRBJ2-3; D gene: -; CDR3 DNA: TGTGCCAGCAGTCCGACGGACCCCACAGATACGCAGTATTTT; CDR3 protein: CASSPTDPTDTQYF
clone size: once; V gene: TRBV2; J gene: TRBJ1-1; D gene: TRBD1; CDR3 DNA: TGTGCCAGCAGTCAGGGGGCGGACACTGAAGCTTTCTTT; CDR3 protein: CASSQGADTEAFF
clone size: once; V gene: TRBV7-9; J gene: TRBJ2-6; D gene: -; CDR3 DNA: TGTGCCAGCACCGACCCGGTCCCTGGGGCCAACGTCCTGACTTTC; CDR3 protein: CASTDPVPGANVLTF
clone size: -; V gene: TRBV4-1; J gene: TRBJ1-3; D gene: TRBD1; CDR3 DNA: TGCGCCAGCAGCCAGAAGGGCGCAGGGGGTCTCTCTGGAAACACCATATATTTT; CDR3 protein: CASSQKGAGGLSGNTIYF
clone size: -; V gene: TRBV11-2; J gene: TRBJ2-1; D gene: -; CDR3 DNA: TGTGCCAGCAGCGTTACTTGGGGAGCCGGGGCCTACAATGAGCAGTTCTTC; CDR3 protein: CASSVTWGAGAYNEQFF
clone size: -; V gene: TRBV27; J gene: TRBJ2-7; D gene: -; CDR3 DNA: TGTGCCAGCAGTTTTTCGGCAGGGGTAAGGACTTACGAGCAGTACTTC; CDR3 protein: CASSFSAGVRTYEQYF
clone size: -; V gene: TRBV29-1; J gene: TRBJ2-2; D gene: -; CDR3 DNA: TGCAGCGCACCTGGGCACACCGGGGAGCTGTTTTTT; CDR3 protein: CSAPGHTGELFF
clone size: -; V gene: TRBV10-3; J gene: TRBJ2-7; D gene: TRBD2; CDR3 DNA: TGTGCCTCAAGAAACGCACGGGGGGAACCCTCCTACGAGCAGTACTTC; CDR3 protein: CASRNARGEPSYEQYF
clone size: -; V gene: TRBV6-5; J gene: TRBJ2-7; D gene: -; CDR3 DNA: TGTGCCAGCAGTCCGGACACCATCTACGAGCAGTACTTC; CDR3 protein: CASSPDTIYEQYF
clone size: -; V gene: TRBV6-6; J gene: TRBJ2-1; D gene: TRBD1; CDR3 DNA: TGTGCCAGCAGTTACTCGGGGACAGGCGGGGAGCAGTTCTTC; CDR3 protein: CASSYSGTGGEQFF
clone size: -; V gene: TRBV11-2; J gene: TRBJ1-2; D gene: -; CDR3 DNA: TGTGCCAGCAGCTTTTCCAGGAGCTATGGCTACACCTTC; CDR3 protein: CASSFSRSYGYTF
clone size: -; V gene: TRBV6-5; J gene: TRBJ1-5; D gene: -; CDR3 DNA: TGTGCCAGCAGTTACTCGAGGGGCCAGCCCCAGCATTTT; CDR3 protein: CASSYSRGQPQHF
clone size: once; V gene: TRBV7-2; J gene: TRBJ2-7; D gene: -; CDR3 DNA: TGTGCCAGCAGCTTAGGTGAATCCTACGAGCAGTACTTC; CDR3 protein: CASSLGESYEQYF
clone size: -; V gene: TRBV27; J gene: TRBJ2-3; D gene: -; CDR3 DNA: TGTGCCAGCAGTTTATCGTCATGGATATCTAGCACAGATACGCAGTATTTT; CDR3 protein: CASSLSSWISSTDTQYF
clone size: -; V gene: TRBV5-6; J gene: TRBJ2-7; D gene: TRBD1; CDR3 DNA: TGTGCCAGCAGACTCTTCGCGGCAGGGGGTAAAGGTGACGAGCAGTACTTC; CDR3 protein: CASRLFAAGGKGDEQYF
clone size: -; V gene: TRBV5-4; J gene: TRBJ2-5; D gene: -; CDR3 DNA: TGTGCCAGCAGCTTTATGGAGACCCAGTACTTC; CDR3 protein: CASSFMETQYF
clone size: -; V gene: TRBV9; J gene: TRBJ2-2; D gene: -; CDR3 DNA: TGTGCCAGCAGCCCGTCTAGCCTTAACACCGGGGAGCTGTTTTTT; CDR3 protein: CASSPSSLNTGELFF
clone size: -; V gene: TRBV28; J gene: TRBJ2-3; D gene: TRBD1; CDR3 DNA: TGTGCCATCGCCGGGACAGACTACACAGATACGCAGTATTTT; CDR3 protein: CAIAGTDYTDTQYF
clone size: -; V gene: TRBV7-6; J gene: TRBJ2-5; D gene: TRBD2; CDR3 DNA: TGTGCCAGCAGCCCCGGACTAGCGGGAGTTGAGATTGAGACCCAGTACTTC; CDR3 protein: CASSPGLAGVEIETQYF
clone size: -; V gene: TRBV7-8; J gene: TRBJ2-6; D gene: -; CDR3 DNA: TGTGCCAGCAGCTTCGGGAGCCCCGGGGGGGCCAACGTCCTGACTTTC; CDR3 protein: CASSFGSPGGANVLTF
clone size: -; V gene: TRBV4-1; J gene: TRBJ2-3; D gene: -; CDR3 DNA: TGCGCCAGCAGCCAAGAACCTAACGGCGCAGATACGCAGTATTTT; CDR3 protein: CASSQEPNGADTQYF
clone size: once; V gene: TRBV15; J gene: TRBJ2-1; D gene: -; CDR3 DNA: TGTGCCACCAGCAGAGAGATCAGGGCCGCCTACAATGAGCAGTTCTTC; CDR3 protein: CATSREIRAAYNEQFF
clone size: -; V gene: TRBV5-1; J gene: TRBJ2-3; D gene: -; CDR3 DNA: TGCGCCAGCAGCCACGGCCAGGGTGGTAGGGATACGCAGTATTTT; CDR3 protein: CASSHGQGGRDTQYF
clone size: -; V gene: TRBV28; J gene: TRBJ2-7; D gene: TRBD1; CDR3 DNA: TGTGCCAGCAGTTTATCTGACAGGGAATCATGCTACTTC; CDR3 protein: CASSLSDRESCYF
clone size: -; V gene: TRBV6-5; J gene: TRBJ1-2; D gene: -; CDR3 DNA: TGTGCCAGCAGTTTACAGCCTACCGCCTATGGCTACACCTTC; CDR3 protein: CASSLQPTAYGYTF
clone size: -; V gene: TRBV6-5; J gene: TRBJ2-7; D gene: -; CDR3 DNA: TGTGCCAGCAGCTATCAGGGGGGCAGCTCCTACGAGCAGTACTTC; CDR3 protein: CASSYQGGSSYEQYF
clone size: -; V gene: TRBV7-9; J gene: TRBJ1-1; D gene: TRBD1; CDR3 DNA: TGTGCCAGCAGCTCCGGGACAGGGGTTTACACTGAAGCTTTCTTT; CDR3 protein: CASSSGTGVYTEAFF
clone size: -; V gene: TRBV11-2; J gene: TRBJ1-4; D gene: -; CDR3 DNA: TGTGCCAGCAGCTTAGGGGTAAATGAAAAACTGTTTTTT; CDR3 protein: CASSLGVNEKLFF
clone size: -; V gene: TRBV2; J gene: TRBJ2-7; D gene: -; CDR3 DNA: TGTGCCAGCAGTGAGGCAGGGGTCTACGAGCAGTACTTC; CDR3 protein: CASSEAGVYEQYF
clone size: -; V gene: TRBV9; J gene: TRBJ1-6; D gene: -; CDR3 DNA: TGTGCCAGCAGCGTAGCGGCTTCGGGTTCCTATAATTCACCCCTCCACTTT; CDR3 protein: CASSVAASGSYNSPLHF
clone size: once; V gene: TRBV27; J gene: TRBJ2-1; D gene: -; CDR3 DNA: TGTGCCAGCAGTTTCTACAGGGAGAATGAGCAGTTCTTC; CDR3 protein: CASSFYRENEQFF
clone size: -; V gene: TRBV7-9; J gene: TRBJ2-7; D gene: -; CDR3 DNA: TGTGCCAGCAGCCCACCAGGGTCATACGAGCAGTACTTC; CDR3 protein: CASSPPGSYEQYF
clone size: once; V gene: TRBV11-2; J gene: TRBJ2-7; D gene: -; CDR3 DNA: TGTGCCAGCAGCCCTGCCGGGGGCTGGGAGCAGTACTTC; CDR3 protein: CASSPAGGWEQYF
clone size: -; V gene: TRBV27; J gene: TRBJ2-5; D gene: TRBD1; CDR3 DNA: TGTGCCAGCAGTTTATACAGGGGAGAGACCCAGTACTTC; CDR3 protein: CASSLYRGETQYF
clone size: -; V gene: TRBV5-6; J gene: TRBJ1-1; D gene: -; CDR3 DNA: TGTGCCAGCTGCGATCCAAGGGGAGGGAACACTGAAGCTTTCTTT; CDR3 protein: CASCDPRGGNTEAFF
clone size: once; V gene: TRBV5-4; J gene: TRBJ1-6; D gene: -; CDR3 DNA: TGTGCCAGCAGCCCCGGACCGGGGGCGAATAATTCACCCCTCCACTTT; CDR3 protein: CASSPGPGANNSPLHF
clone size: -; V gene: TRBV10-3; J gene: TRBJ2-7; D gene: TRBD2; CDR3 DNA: TGTGCCATCAGTCGAACAGCGGGAGGGCCTCCCTACGAGCAGTACTTC; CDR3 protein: CAISRTAGGPPYEQYF
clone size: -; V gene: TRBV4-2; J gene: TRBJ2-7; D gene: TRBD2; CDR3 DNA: TGTGCCAGCAGCCAAGAATACCGGGGACTAGCGGCCCTGAGCTCCTACGAGCAGTACTTC; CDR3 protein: CASSQEYRGLAALSSYEQYF
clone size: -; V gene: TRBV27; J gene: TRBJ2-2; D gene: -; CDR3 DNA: TGTGCCAGCAGTTTAATTGCCCCTGGAGCGGGCACCGGGGAGCTGTTTTTT; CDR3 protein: CASSLIAPGAGTGELFF
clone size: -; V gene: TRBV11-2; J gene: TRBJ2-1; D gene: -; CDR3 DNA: TGTGCCAGCAGCTTAGTCAGGGACGGGAATGAGCAGTTCTTC; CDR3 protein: CASSLVRDGNEQFF
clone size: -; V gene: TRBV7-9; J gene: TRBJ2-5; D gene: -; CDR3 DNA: TGTGCCAGCAGCCACTGGGGGGGACAGCACCAAGAGACCCAGTACTTC; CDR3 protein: CASSHWGGQHQETQYF
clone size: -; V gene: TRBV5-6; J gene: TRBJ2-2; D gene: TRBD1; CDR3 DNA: TGTGCCAGCAGCTTGGGGGACAGGGTCCCCGGGGAGCTGTTTTTT; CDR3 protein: CASSLGDRVPGELFF
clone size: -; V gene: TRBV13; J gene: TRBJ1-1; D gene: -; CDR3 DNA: TGTGCCAGCAGCTCCCGTACAGCTGACACTGAAGCTTTCTTT; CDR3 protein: CASSSRTADTEAFF
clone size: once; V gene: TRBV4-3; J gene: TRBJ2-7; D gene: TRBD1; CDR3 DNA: TGCGCCAGCAGCCCGGCCAGGGGGAACTACGAGCAGTACTTC; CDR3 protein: CASSPARGNYEQYF
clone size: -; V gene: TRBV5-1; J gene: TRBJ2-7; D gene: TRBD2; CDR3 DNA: TGCGCCAGCAGTTCCCCCGAGGGACTAGCGGGAGGGCCGGGTGACTACGAGCAGTACTTC; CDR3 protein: CASSSPEGLAGGPGDYEQYF
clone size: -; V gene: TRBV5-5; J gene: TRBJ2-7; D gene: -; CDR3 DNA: TGTGCCAGCAGCTATGGGACTGCCAGCTCCTACGAGCAGTACTTC; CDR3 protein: CASSYGTASSYEQYF
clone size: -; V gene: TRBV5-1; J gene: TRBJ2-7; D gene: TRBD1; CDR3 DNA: TGCGCCAGCAGCCAGGACAGGGGCCTCTCCGAGCAGTACTTC; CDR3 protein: CASSQDRGLSEQYF
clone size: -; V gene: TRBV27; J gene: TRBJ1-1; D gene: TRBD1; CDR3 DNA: TGTGCCAGCGCGCCCAGGGGGATGAACACTGAAGCTTTCTTT; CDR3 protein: CASAPRGMNTEAFF
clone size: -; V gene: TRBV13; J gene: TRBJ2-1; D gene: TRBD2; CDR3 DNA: TGTGCCAGCAGCCCGGGGGGTAGCGGGAGCCTTAACAATGAGCAGTTCTTC; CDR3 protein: CASSPGGSGSLNNEQFF
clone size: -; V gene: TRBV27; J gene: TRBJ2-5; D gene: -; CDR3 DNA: TGTGCCAGCAGGAACAGGGAGGCGGAGACCCAGTACTTC; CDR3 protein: CASRNREAETQYF
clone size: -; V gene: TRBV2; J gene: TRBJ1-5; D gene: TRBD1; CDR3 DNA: TGTGCCAGCAGGGAATTGACAGGGAGCAATCAGCCCCAGCATTTT; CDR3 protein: CASRELTGSNQPQHF
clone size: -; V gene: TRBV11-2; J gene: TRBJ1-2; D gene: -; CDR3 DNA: TGTGCCAGCAGCTTACTCACGGGGGGGTATGGCTACACCTTC; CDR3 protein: CASSLLTGGYGYTF
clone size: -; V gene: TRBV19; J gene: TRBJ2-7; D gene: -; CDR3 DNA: TGTGCCAGTAGTGGGATACAGGGACACGAGCAGTACTTC; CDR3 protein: CASSGIQGHEQYF
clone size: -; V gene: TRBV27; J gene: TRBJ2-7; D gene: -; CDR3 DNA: TGTGCCAGCAGTTTCAGGGGTTTGGGTGAGAGCTCCTACGAGCAGTACTTC; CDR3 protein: CASSFRGLGESSYEQYF